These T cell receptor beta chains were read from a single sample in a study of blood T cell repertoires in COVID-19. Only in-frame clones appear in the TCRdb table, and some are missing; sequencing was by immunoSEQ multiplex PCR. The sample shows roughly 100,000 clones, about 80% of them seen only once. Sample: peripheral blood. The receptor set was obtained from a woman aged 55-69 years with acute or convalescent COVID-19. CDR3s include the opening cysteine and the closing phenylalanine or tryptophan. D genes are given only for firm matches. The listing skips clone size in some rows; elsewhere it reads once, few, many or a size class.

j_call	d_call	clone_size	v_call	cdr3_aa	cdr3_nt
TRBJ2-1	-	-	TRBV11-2	CASSSRWAGQSSYNEQFF	TGTGCCAGCAGCTCCCGCTGGGCAGGGCAGAGCTCCTACAATGAGCAGTTCTTC
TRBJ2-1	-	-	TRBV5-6	CASSLGNRVYEQFF	TGTGCCAGCAGCTTGGGGAACAGGGTCTATGAGCAGTTCTTC
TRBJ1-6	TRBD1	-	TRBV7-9	CASGTGDSYNSPLHF	TGTGCCAGCGGGACAGGGGATTCCTATAATTCACCCCTCCACTTT
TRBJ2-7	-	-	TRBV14	CASSHERGYEQYF	TGTGCCAGCAGCCATGAAAGGGGATACGAGCAGTACTTC
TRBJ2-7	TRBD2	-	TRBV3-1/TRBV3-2	CASSRTTSGRSYEQYF	TGTGCCAGCAGCCGAACGACTAGCGGAAGATCCTACGAGCAGTACTTC
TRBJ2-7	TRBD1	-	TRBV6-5	CASSPGQGVNEQYF	TGTGCCAGCAGCCCGGGACAGGGAGTGAACGAGCAGTACTTC
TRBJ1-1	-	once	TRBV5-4	CASSPAQGTEAFF	TGTGCCAGCAGCCCGGCTCAGGGCACTGAAGCTTTCTTT
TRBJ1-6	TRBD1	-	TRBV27	CASNLGTGGSPLHF	TGTGCCAGCAACTTAGGGACAGGGGGTTCACCCCTCCACTTT
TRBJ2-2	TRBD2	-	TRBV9	CASSAGTSGNTGELFF	TGTGCCAGCAGCGCAGGGACTAGCGGCAACACCGGGGAGCTGTTTTTT
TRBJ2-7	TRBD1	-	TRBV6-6	CASSHTDRVKNEQYF	TGTGCCAGCAGTCACACCGACAGGGTGAAGAACGAGCAGTACTTC
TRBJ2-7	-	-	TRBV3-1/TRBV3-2	CASSLRTGTYEQYF	TGTGCCAGCAGCCTGAGGACGGGAACCTACGAGCAGTACTTC
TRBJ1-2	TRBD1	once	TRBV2	CASSQQGARDYGYTF	TGTGCCAGCAGTCAACAGGGGGCGAGGGACTATGGCTACACCTTC
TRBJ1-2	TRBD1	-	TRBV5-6	CASRRGTGGRGYGYTF	TGTGCCAGCAGGCGGGGGACAGGGGGCCGAGGCTATGGCTACACCTTC
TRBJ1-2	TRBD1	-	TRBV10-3	CAISGDRGVYGYTF	TGTGCCATCAGTGGGGACAGGGGCGTCTATGGCTACACCTTC
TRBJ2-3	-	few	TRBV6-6	CASTRLSGWGTDTQYF	TGTGCCAGCACCCGACTCAGCGGTTGGGGCACAGATACGCAGTATTTT
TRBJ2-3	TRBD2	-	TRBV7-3	CASSKQAGATDTQYF	TGTGCCAGCAGTAAGCAAGCGGGAGCCACAGATACGCAGTATTTT
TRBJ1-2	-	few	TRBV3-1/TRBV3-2	CASSQDWARRESGGYTF	TGTGCCAGCAGCCAAGATTGGGCCAGAAGGGAGTCGGGCGGCTACACCTTC
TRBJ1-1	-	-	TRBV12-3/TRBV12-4	CASSLTGTPEAFF	TGTGCCAGCAGTTTAACAGGGACCCCCGAAGCTTTCTTT
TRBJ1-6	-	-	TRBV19	CASSGKQVSYNSPLHF	TGTGCCAGTAGTGGAAAACAGGTCTCCTATAATTCACCCCTCCACTTT
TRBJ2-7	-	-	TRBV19	CASSIDPRGLSYEQYF	TGTGCCAGTAGTATAGACCCGCGGGGACTCTCCTACGAGCAGTACTTC
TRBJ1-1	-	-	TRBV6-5	CASSYSTGGSTEAFF	TGTGCCAGCAGTTACTCTACGGGCGGGAGCACTGAAGCTTTCTTT
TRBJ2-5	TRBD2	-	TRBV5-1	CASSRALVQSGIETQYF	TGCGCCAGCAGCCGTGCCTTAGTTCAGAGCGGGATAGAGACCCAGTACTTC
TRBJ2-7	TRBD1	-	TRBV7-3	CASSSDRGIRYEQYF	TGTGCCAGCAGTTCCGACAGGGGGATAAGGTACGAGCAGTACTTC
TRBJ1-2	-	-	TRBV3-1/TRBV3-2	CASSQGGEGPGGYTF	TGTGCCAGCAGCCAAGGAGGAGAGGGCCCGGGGGGCTACACCTTC
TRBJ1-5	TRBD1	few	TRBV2	CASSELRGPQPQHF	TGTGCCAGCAGTGAACTCAGGGGGCCTCAGCCCCAGCATTTT
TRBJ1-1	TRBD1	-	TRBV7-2	CASSSYSRRQGGWNTEAFF	TGTGCCAGCAGCTCTTACTCCCGCAGACAGGGTGGGTGGAACACTGAAGCTTTCTTT
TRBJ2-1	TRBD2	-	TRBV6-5	CASSYSTSGTREQFF	TGTGCCAGCAGTTACTCGACTAGCGGGACACGGGAGCAGTTCTTC
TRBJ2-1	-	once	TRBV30	CAWSSLTGATFGQFF	TGTGCCTGGAGTTCCCTAACGGGTGCGACTTTCGGGCAGTTCTTC
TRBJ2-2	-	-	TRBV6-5	CASRRPPQGTGELFF	TGTGCCAGCAGACGACCTCCGCAGGGTACCGGGGAGCTGTTTTTT
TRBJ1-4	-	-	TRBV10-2	CASSESGGRSEKLFF	TGCGCCAGCAGTGAGTCGGGGGGGCGCAGTGAAAAACTGTTTTTT
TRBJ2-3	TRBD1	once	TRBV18	CASSPGQGLPDTQYF	TGTGCCAGCTCGCCAGGACAGGGGCTGCCAGATACGCAGTATTTT
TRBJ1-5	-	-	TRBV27	CASSLDARGYQPQHF	TGTGCCAGCAGTTTGGATGCGCGGGGGTATCAGCCCCAGCATTTT
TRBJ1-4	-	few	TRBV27	CASIYLATNEKLFF	TGTGCCAGCATCTACCTAGCAACTAATGAAAAACTGTTTTTT
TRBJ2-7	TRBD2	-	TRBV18	CASSPGLAGFSGEQYF	TGTGCCAGCTCACCAGGACTAGCGGGGTTTTCTGGGGAGCAGTACTTC
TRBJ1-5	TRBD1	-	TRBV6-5	CASSRQGGSNQPQHF	TGTGCCAGCAGCCGACAGGGGGGTAGCAATCAGCCCCAGCATTTT
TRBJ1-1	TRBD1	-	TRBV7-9	CASSRDSNTEAFF	TGTGCCAGCAGCCGGGACAGTAACACTGAAGCTTTCTTT
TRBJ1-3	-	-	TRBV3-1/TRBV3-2	CASSQGTRSGNTIYF	TGTGCCAGCAGCCAAGGCACGCGCTCTGGAAACACCATATATTTT
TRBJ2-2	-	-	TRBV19	CASSITANTGELFF	TGTGCCAGTAGTATAACAGCAAACACCGGGGAGCTGTTTTTT
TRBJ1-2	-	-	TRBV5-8	CASSPGAGFYGYTF	TGTGCCAGCAGCCCCGGCGCGGGTTTCTATGGCTACACCTTC
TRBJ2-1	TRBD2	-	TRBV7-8	CASSFYPSGLWVEQFF	TGTGCCAGCAGCTTCTATCCTAGCGGGCTGTGGGTTGAGCAGTTCTTC
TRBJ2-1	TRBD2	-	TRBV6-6	CASSRSGSSYNEQFF	TGTGCCAGCAGTAGGAGCGGGAGCTCCTACAATGAGCAGTTCTTC
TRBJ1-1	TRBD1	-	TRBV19	CASSRGGLNTEAFF	TGTGCCAGTAGTCGAGGGGGCCTGAACACTGAAGCTTTCTTT
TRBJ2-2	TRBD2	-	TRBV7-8	CASSQRLAGGNTGELFF	TGTGCCAGCAGCCAAAGACTAGCGGGGGGTAATACCGGGGAGCTGTTTTTT
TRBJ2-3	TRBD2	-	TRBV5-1	CASSLGLAEDTQYF	TGCGCCAGCAGCTTAGGACTAGCGGAAGATACGCAGTATTTT
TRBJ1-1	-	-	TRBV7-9	CASSFWELEAFF	TGTGCCAGCAGCTTTTGGGAGCTTGAAGCTTTCTTT
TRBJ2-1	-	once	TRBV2	CASSLLAINEQFF	TGTGCCAGCAGTCTTCTAGCGATCAATGAGCAGTTCTTC
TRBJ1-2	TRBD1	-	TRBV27	CASRTGSFGGYTF	TGTGCCAGCAGGACAGGGTCTTTCGGCGGCTACACCTTC
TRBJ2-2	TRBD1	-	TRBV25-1	CASNVNNPGTDNTGELFF	TGTGCCAGCAATGTCAATAATCCCGGGACAGACAACACCGGGGAGCTGTTTTTT
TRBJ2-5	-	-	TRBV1	CTSSCDSKETQYF	TGCACCAGCAGCTGTGACAGCAAAGAGACCCAGTACTTC
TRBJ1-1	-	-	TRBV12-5	CASVEGGNTEAFF	TGTGCTAGTGTCGAAGGGGGGAACACTGAAGCTTTCTTT
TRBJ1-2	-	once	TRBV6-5	CASRNRASGGYTF	TGTGCCAGCAGAAACAGGGCATCTGGTGGCTACACCTTC
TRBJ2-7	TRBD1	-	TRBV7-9	CASSIGTGGEQYF	TGTGCCAGCAGCATCGGGACAGGCGGCGAGCAGTACTTC
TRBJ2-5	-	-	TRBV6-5	CASRGAGSETQYF	TGTGCCAGCAGGGGAGCGGGCTCGGAGACCCAGTACTTC
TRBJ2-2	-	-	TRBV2	CASSGDRLSSNTGELFF	TGTGCCAGCAGTGGAGACAGGCTATCCTCGAACACCGGGGAGCTGTTTTTT
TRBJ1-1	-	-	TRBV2	CASSEETGKNTEAFF	TGTGCCAGCAGTGAAGAGACGGGAAAGAACACTGAAGCTTTCTTT
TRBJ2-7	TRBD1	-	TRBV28	CASSETGTGDSYEQYF	TGTGCCAGCAGTGAAACCGGGACAGGGGACTCCTACGAGCAGTACTTC